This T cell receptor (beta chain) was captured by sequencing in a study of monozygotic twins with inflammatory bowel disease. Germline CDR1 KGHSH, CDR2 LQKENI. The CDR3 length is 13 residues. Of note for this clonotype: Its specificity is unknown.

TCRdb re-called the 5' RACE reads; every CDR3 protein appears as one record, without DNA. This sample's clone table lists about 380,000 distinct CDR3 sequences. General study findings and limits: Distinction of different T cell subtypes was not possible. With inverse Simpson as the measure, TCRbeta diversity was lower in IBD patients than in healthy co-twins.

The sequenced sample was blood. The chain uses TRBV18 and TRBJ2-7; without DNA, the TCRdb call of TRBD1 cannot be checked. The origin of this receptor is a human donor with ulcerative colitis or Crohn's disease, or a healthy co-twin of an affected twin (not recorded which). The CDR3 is CASSAGSVDEQYF.